This paragraph covers one T cell receptor beta chain sequence. Which antigen it targets is not known. Base qualities are not at hand, and no much larger clone is one base apart. The data belong to a study of T cell changes during pregnancy in multiple sclerosis (dated by TCRdb to 2018 to 2020). For the wider study: In women with multiple sclerosis, the researchers looked at how the T cell repertoire shifted as pregnancy progressed.

The cysteine opens and the phenylalanine closes a CDR3 of 17 amino acids. CDR3 DNA is the only sequence kept; it has 51 bases, read in frame from the first base. The V end loses 3 bases and the J end loses 6 bases, and a stretch of 21 bases separates them. CDR1 and CDR2 were assigned from the germline V gene as MNHNS and SASEGT. Receptors were amplified or captured by the immunoSEQ multiplex PCR assay. Here the immuneACCESS table is served through TCRdb, limited to in-frame sequences with V and J called. Missing clones are a known gap in these copies; in checked studies unresolved V genes cover under half, and the rest lacks a known reason. The sample table lists 35,000 to 50,000 clones, roughly 93% of them with a count of one. About 1.5% of the sample goes to the ten largest clones.

The sequence was obtained from a female donor with multiple sclerosis, enrolled in a pregnancy study. Source material: PBMCs (not recorded whether the cells were cultured). The chain is assembled from TRBV6-1 and TRBJ2-1, with no confidently assigned D gene. The sequenced DNA: TGTGCCAGCAGTGAGGACCTTTTCTCGTTTATGGGCAATGAGCAGTTCTTC. Translated, it gives CASSEDLFSFMGNEQFF.